A single sample gave rise to the 16 T cell receptor beta chains below, sequenced in a study of immune cell composition in non-small cell lung cancer. Normal lung was sampled as far from the tumour as possible, at least 3 cm. Data came from immunoSEQ multiplex PCR; TCRdb stores just in-frame clones and leaves some out. The repertoire holds 3,200 or so clones, with approximately 70% as singletons. The sequenced sample was non-adjacent lung tissue. These receptors originate from a human donor with non-small cell lung cancer.

The chain carries TRBV18 and TRBJ1-4; no definite D call. The V and J ends lost 3 bases and 0 bases respectively, with 11 bases between them. This CDR3 has 16 residues. Germline V gene data show CDR1 as KGHSH and CDR2 as LQKENI. The CDR3 spells CASSPPGVSTNEKLFF. The CDR3 bases are TGTGCCAGCTCACCTCCCGGAGTATCAACTAATGAAAAACTGTTTTTT.

This chain joins TRBV9 and TRBJ2-3; no clear D gene. The V gene lost 0 bases and the J gene lost 0 bases, with 8 bases spanning the gap. Germline lookup yields CDR1 SGDLS and CDR2 YYNGEE. The CDR3 consists of 15 residues. CDR3 sequence reads: CASSVAGYSTDTQYF. CDR3 DNA sequence: TGTGCCAGCAGCGTAGCGGGTTATAGCACAGATACGCAGTATTTT.

The chain employs TRBV9 and TRBJ1-1; the D gene is possibly TRBD1 (6 bases). The CDR3 is 15 amino acids. V was clipped by 0 bases and J by 1 base, with 10 bases between them. The germline V gene has CDR1 SGDLS and CDR2 YYNGEE. CDR3 coding DNA: TGTGCCAGCAGCGTAGAACCAGGGGCGAACACTGAAGCTTTCTTT. Its translation: CASSVEPGANTEAFF.

The table lists this clone with a count of one. The chain carries TRBV7-2 and TRBJ2-3; TRBD2 might be the D (5 bases). Germline CDR1 SGHTA, CDR2 FQGNSA. CDR3 length: 16 residues. With 1 base removed from V and 7 bases from J, the gap between germline ends came to 18 bases. The CDR3 is CASSLGGRSWENTQYF. In nucleotides, the CDR3 is TGTGCCAGCAGCTTAGGTGGCCGCTCCTGGGAGAATACGCAGTATTTT.

This clone has just a few counts. The chain employs TRBV30 and TRBJ2-3; TRBD2 agrees at 10 bases. The V segment lost 5 bases and the J segment 7 bases; nucleotides outside the gene matches: 9. CDR3 length: 14 residues. CDR1 and CDR2 from the germline V gene are GTSNPN and SVGIG (reference sequence). CDR3 residues: CAWFLAGAQNTQYF. CDR3 bases: TGTGCCTGGTTCCTAGCGGGAGCACAAAATACGCAGTATTTT.

The chain is built from TRBV4-3 and TRBJ2-7, with D possibly TRBD2 on 6 matching bases. Germline lookup yields CDR1 LGHNA and CDR2 YSLEER. The V and J ends lost 4 bases and 2 bases respectively, with 9 bases between them. The CDR3 has 13 amino acids. CDR3 region: CASSLSGPYEQYF. The CDR3 DNA follows: TGCGCCAGCAGCCTAAGCGGGCCCTACGAGCAGTACTTC.

The V gene is TRBV4-3, the J gene TRBJ2-7, with 7 bases fitting TRBD2. The CDR3 runs to 14 residues. The ends lost 0 bases at V and 3 bases at J; junction bases unmatched: 2. Germline assignment: CDR1 LGHNA and CDR2 YSLEER. CDR3 in DNA: TGCGCCAGCAGCCAAGAACTAGCGAACTACGAGCAGTACTTC. It encodes CASSQELANYEQYF.

This chain connects TRBV2 to TRBJ2-1, with 10 bases that match TRBD2. The V gene end was trimmed by 11 bases and the J gene end by 7 bases; junction bases not matched to a gene: 8. The CDR3 spans 13 residues. Germline CDR1 reads SNHLY; CDR2 reads FYNNEI. CDR3 DNA sequence: TGTGCCGGAGCGGGAGGGCGCCCAAATGAGCAGTTCTTC. This sequence encodes CAGAGGRPNEQFF.

V gene TRBV19 combines with J gene TRBJ2-5; possible D gene TRBD1, 6 bases. CDR1 and CDR2 (germline): LNHDA, SQIVND (reference sequence). The length of the CDR3 is 15 residues. The V gene lost 5 bases and the J gene lost 1 base, with 14 bases spanning the gap. The CDR3, as DNA: TGTGCCAGTAGTCCCGGGACATTACTCCAAGAGACCCAGTACTTC. Amino acid sequence: CASSPGTLLQETQYF.

The chain is built from TRBV5-1 and TRBJ1-1; D unclear. The CDR3 has 13 residues. The V and J ends lost 0 bases and 7 bases respectively, with 10 bases between them. Germline CDR1 SGHRS, CDR2 YFSETQ. The CDR3 reads CASSLDTNGEAFF. Here the CDR3 DNA reads TGCGCCAGCAGCTTGGATACCAACGGTGAAGCTTTCTTT.

This rearrangement joins TRBV10-3 to TRBJ2-7, with D perhaps matching TRBD1 (6 bases). CDR1 is ENHRY, CDR2 SYGVKD, per germline. The CDR3 totals 15 residues. V was shortened by 0 bases and J by 3 bases, with 12 bases between the two germline ends. The CDR3 is CAISESRGILYEQYF. In DNA form, the CDR3 reads TGTGCCATCAGTGAGTCGAGGGGGATCCTCTACGAGCAGTACTTC.

This rearrangement joins TRBV30 to TRBJ2-7, with D perhaps TRBD2 (6 bases). CDR1 is GTSNPN and CDR2 is SVGIG in the germline V gene (reference sequence). This CDR3 has 13 amino acids. V was shortened by 1 base and J by 7 bases, with 14 bases between the two germline ends. CDR3: CAWSGLAPGEQYF. CDR3 sequence (DNA): TGTGCCTGGAGTGGGCTAGCGCCTGGGGAGCAGTACTTC.

This clone was seen a handful of times. The V gene is TRBV28, the J gene TRBJ1-5, with D unclear. The CDR3 extends over 11 amino acids. The germline gives CDR1 MDHEN, CDR2 SYDVKM. V was clipped by 8 bases and J by 2 bases, with 4 bases between them. The CDR3, as DNA: TGTGCCAGCGCGGGCAATCAGCCCCAGCATTTT. Amino acids: CASAGNQPQHF.

The chain links TRBV6-6 to TRBJ1-5; possible D gene TRBD1, 6 bases. From germline, CDR1 is MNHNY and CDR2 SVGAGI (reference sequence). V was clipped by 6 bases and J by 4 bases, with 13 bases between them. The CDR3 totals 14 residues. DNA of the CDR3: TGTGCCAGCAGACCCACAGGGCGGAATCAGCCCCAGCATTTT. This codes for CASRPTGRNQPQHF.

For the CDR3, the DNA is TGTGCCAGCAGTGTAGGACTAGCGGGCTACGAGCAGTACTTC. Translated: CASSVGLAGYEQYF. The genes are TRBV7-9 and TRBJ2-7; TRBD2 aligns across 11 bases. Germline V gives CDR1 SEHNR, CDR2 FQNEAQ (reference sequence). V lost 6 bases, J lost 3 bases, and 4 bases stayed unmatched. CDR3 length: 14 amino acids.

CDR3 bases: TGCGCCAGCAGCTTGGCCCCAGGAACCTCTGGAAACACCATATATTTT. Its translation is CASSLAPGTSGNTIYF. The chain has TRBV5-1 and TRBJ1-3, with D unclear. The CDR3 length is 16 residues. The germline V gene has CDR1 SGHRS and CDR2 YFSETQ. V lost 0 bases and J lost 0, with 10 bases in between.